The rows below give T cell receptor beta chains drawn from one sample of a study of T cell changes during pregnancy in multiple sclerosis. Data came from immunoSEQ multiplex PCR; TCRdb stores just in-frame clones and leaves some out. The sample includes 40,000 to 55,000 clones, about 94% seen only once; the top ten take almost 4.5%. This specimen was CD8+ T cells from peripheral blood mononuclear cells, taken in the first trimester of pregnancy. The source is a female donor with multiple sclerosis, enrolled in a pregnancy study. CDR3s include the opening cysteine and the closing phenylalanine or tryptophan. Fields, in order: J gene, clone size, V gene, D gene, CDR3 protein, CDR3 DNA. The D gene is left open where the match is weak. Only part of the rows carry a size: once, few, many, or a class if the clone is expanded.

TRBJ1-4 | NA | TRBV4-1 | NA | CASSQEQGPTNEKLFF | TGCGCCAGCAGCCAAGAACAGGGACCAACTAATGAAAAACTGTTTTTT
TRBJ1-1 | NA | TRBV10-1 | NA | CASSEARTMNTEAFF | TGCGCCAGCAGTGAGGCCAGAACGATGAACACTGAAGCTTTCTTT
TRBJ2-7 | NA | TRBV2 | NA | CASSARTDYEQYF | TGTGCCAGCAGTGCGAGGACAGACTACGAGCAGTACTTC
TRBJ1-2 | NA | TRBV19 | NA | CASTPQGANYGYTF | TGTGCCAGTACCCCCCAAGGGGCTAACTATGGCTACACCTTC
TRBJ2-3 | NA | TRBV14 | NA | CASSLPTDHTQYF | TGTGCCAGCAGCCTGCCGACAGACCATACGCAGTATTTT
TRBJ2-7 | NA | TRBV7-2 | NA | CASSLAASLLYEQYF | TGTGCCAGCAGCTTAGCGGCTAGCCTTCTTTACGAGCAGTACTTC
TRBJ1-1 | NA | TRBV19 | NA | CASSRENTEAFF | TGTGCCAGTTCCCGGGAGAACACTGAAGCTTTCTTT
TRBJ1-1 | few | TRBV7-9 | NA | CASSHLNTEAFF | TGTGCCAGCAGCCATCTGAACACTGAAGCTTTCTTT
TRBJ2-2 | NA | TRBV9 | NA | CASSVARNTGELFF | TGTGCCAGCAGCGTAGCCAGGAACACCGGGGAGCTGTTTTTT
TRBJ2-7 | NA | TRBV29-1 | TRBD2 | CSVTGTSGRANSYEQYF | TGCAGCGTTACCGGGACTAGCGGGAGGGCGAACTCCTACGAGCAGTACTTC
TRBJ2-1 | NA | TRBV19 | NA | CASSIDYRLLEYWSENEQFF | TGTGCCAGTAGTATAGATTACCGCCTCCTCGAGTATTGGAGCGAGAATGAGCAGTTCTTC
TRBJ2-1 | NA | TRBV2 | TRBD2 | CASSPGPTSGRTSYNEQFF | TGTGCCAGCAGCCCAGGCCCAACTAGCGGGAGAACCTCCTACAATGAGCAGTTCTTC
TRBJ2-1 | NA | TRBV15 | TRBD2 | CATSRDREGGPIYNEQFF | TGTGCCACCAGCAGAGATCGAGAGGGAGGGCCTATCTACAATGAGCAGTTCTTC
TRBJ2-1 | NA | TRBV7-8 | NA | CASKTVGSYNEQFF | TGTGCCAGCAAGACTGTCGGGTCCTACAATGAGCAGTTCTTC
TRBJ2-1 | NA | TRBV19 | TRBD2 | CASSIWGGLSYNEQFF | TGTGCCAGTAGTATATGGGGGGGGTTGTCCTACAATGAGCAGTTCTTC
TRBJ1-5 | once | TRBV2 | TRBD1 | CASSEKGGPDRASNQPQHF | TGTGCCAGCAGTGAAAAAGGGGGGCCCGACAGGGCTAGCAATCAGCCCCAGCATTTT
TRBJ2-1 | NA | TRBV13 | NA | CASSLKEREYNEQFF | TGTGCCAGCAGCTTAAAGGAGAGGGAGTACAATGAGCAGTTCTTC
TRBJ2-2 | NA | TRBV6-1 | TRBD2 | CASSAGPQPSGRVNTGELFF | TGTGCCAGCAGTGCAGGGCCCCAGCCTAGCGGGAGGGTTAACACCGGGGAGCTGTTTTTT
TRBJ2-1 | once | TRBV27 | TRBD2 | CASSLPRLTSGRDEQFF | TGTGCCAGCAGTTTACCCCGACTGACTAGCGGGAGGGATGAGCAGTTCTTC
TRBJ1-1 | NA | TRBV4-2 | NA | CASSQVIQGGEAFF | TGTGCCAGCAGCCAAGTGATACAAGGGGGAGAAGCTTTCTTT
TRBJ2-5 | NA | TRBV9 | TRBD2 | CASSGEAGGPTQYF | TGTGCCAGCAGCGGAGAAGCGGGGGGCCCGACCCAGTACTTC
TRBJ1-2 | NA | TRBV7-8 | NA | CASSPVDYGYTF | TGTGCCAGCAGCCCGGTAGACTATGGCTACACCTTC
TRBJ2-2 | NA | TRBV5-4 | TRBD1 | CASSPWTGSIGELFF | TGTGCCAGCAGCCCATGGACAGGGTCGATCGGGGAGCTGTTTTTT
TRBJ2-7 | NA | TRBV7-2 | NA | CASSLEAGGEQYF | TGTGCCAGCAGCTTAGAGGCTGGAGGAGAGCAGTACTTC
TRBJ2-7 | NA | TRBV9 | TRBD2 | CASSVGLAGVDEQYF | TGTGCCAGCAGCGTAGGACTAGCGGGAGTGGACGAGCAGTACTTC
TRBJ1-1 | NA | TRBV2 | NA | CASGPGSQFEAFF | TGTGCCAGCGGACCCGGGAGCCAATTTGAAGCTTTCTTT
TRBJ2-3 | NA | TRBV18 | TRBD2 | CASSPGTSGGIEDTQYF | TGTGCCAGCTCCCCCGGGACTAGCGGGGGAATAGAAGATACGCAGTATTTT
TRBJ1-1 | NA | TRBV19 | NA | CASSIAPGNTEAFF | TGTGCCAGTAGTATAGCTCCGGGGAACACTGAAGCTTTCTTT
TRBJ1-4 | NA | TRBV7-9 | NA | CASSRGTLQATNEKLFF | TGTGCCAGCAGCCGGGGGACCTTACAGGCTACTAATGAAAAACTGTTTTTT
TRBJ2-3 | NA | TRBV2 | TRBD2 | CASRAGGPSTDTQYF | TGTGCCAGCAGGGCGGGGGGGCCCAGCACAGATACGCAGTATTTT
TRBJ2-7 | NA | TRBV11-2 | NA | CASSLKGVHEQYF | TGTGCCAGCAGCTTAAAGGGGGTCCACGAGCAGTACTTC
TRBJ2-7 | few | TRBV9 | TRBD1 | CASSVEYRGGEQYF | TGTGCCAGCAGCGTAGAATACAGGGGCGGCGAGCAGTACTTC
TRBJ1-6 | NA | TRBV5-4 | TRBD1 | CASSHGTGGSPLHF | TGTGCCAGCAGCCACGGGACAGGGGGTTCACCCCTCCACTTT
TRBJ2-4 | NA | TRBV13 | TRBD2 | CASSLLAGGPLAKNIQYF | TGTGCCAGCAGCCTACTAGCGGGGGGGCCTTTAGCCAAAAACATTCAGTACTTC
TRBJ2-3 | once | TRBV5-1 | TRBD1 | CASRITRTGGTDTQYF | TGCGCCAGCAGAATAACCAGGACAGGGGGCACAGATACGCAGTATTTT
TRBJ1-1 | NA | TRBV6-4 | NA | CASSSSPGGRTEAFF | NA
TRBJ2-1 | NA | TRBV7-9 | NA | CASSLALRSNEQFF | TGTGCCAGCAGCTTAGCGCTACGGAGCAATGAGCAGTTCTTC
TRBJ2-3 | NA | TRBV7-9 | TRBD2 | CASSPGTSGTTDTQYF | TGTGCCAGCAGCCCCGGGACTAGCGGGACGACAGATACGCAGTATTTT
TRBJ2-7 | once | TRBV5-5 | NA | CASSLASRGYEQYF | TGTGCCAGCAGCTTGGCTTCCAGGGGATACGAGCAGTACTTC
TRBJ2-1 | NA | TRBV7-9 | NA | CASSPPDMTSSYNEQFF | TGTGCCAGCAGCCCACCTGACATGACGAGCTCCTACAATGAGCAGTTCTTC
TRBJ1-3 | NA | TRBV19 | TRBD1 | CASTDRVSGNTIYF | TGTGCCAGTACTGACAGGGTCTCTGGAAACACCATATATTTT
TRBJ2-1 | NA | TRBV29-1 | TRBD2 | CSVEGLAGGPSYNEQFF | TGCAGCGTTGAAGGGCTAGCGGGAGGGCCCTCCTACAATGAGCAGTTCTTC
TRBJ2-5 | once | TRBV6-5 | TRBD1 | CASSYSGTGGETQYF | TGTGCCAGCAGTTACTCCGGGACAGGGGGGGAGACCCAGTACTTC
TRBJ2-2 | NA | TRBV27 | NA | CASRPPQVMQDYTGELFF | TGTGCCAGCCGACCCCCCCAAGTGATGCAGGATTACACCGGGGAGCTGTTTTTT
TRBJ2-1 | NA | TRBV7-3 | TRBD2 | CASSFFGAGGRNNEQFF | TGTGCCAGCAGCTTTTTCGGGGCGGGGGGGAGGAACAATGAGCAGTTCTTC
TRBJ1-1 | NA | TRBV29-1 | NA | CSALSDSTEAFF | TGCAGCGCCCTTTCGGACAGCACTGAAGCTTTCTTT
TRBJ2-1 | NA | TRBV4-1 | TRBD2 | CASSRSGPTSGRGGEQFF | TGCGCCAGCAGCCGCAGCGGACCCACTAGCGGGAGGGGGGGTGAGCAGTTCTTC
TRBJ2-7 | NA | TRBV19 | TRBD2 | CATKLAGGSYEQYF | TGTGCCACAAAACTAGCGGGAGGATCCTACGAGCAGTACTTC
TRBJ1-3 | NA | TRBV6-5 | NA | CASSAGGFGNTIYF | TGTGCCAGCAGTGCCGGGGGGTTCGGAAACACCATATATTTT
TRBJ2-7 | NA | TRBV5-8 | NA | CASSLSPSEQYF | TGTGCCAGCAGCCTGAGTCCGAGCGAGCAGTACTTC
TRBJ1-5 | NA | TRBV2 | NA | CASSEARGSNQPQHF | TGTGCCAGCAGTGAAGCGCGGGGTAGCAATCAGCCCCAGCATTTT
TRBJ1-1 | NA | TRBV9 | TRBD1 | CASSVTGRGLPLGNTEAFF | TGTGCCAGCAGCGTAACGGGAAGGGGGCTCCCGCTGGGGAACACTGAAGCTTTCTTT
TRBJ2-2 | NA | TRBV28 | TRBD2 | CASSPAPSGAGGELFF | TGTGCCAGCAGTCCCGCGCCTAGCGGGGCGGGCGGGGAGCTGTTTTTT
TRBJ1-6 | NA | TRBV2 | TRBD1 | CASSDPGTGVVYNSPLHF | TGTGCCAGCAGTGATCCCGGGACAGGGGTGGTCTATAATTCACCCCTCCACTTT
TRBJ1-1 | NA | TRBV27 | TRBD1 | CASSWDSSRTEAFF | TGTGCCAGCAGCTGGGACAGCTCGCGGACTGAAGCTTTCTTT
TRBJ2-7 | NA | TRBV27 | NA | CASSPLEGGHYEQYF | TGTGCCAGCAGCCCCCTCGAGGGGGGGCACTACGAGCAGTACTTC